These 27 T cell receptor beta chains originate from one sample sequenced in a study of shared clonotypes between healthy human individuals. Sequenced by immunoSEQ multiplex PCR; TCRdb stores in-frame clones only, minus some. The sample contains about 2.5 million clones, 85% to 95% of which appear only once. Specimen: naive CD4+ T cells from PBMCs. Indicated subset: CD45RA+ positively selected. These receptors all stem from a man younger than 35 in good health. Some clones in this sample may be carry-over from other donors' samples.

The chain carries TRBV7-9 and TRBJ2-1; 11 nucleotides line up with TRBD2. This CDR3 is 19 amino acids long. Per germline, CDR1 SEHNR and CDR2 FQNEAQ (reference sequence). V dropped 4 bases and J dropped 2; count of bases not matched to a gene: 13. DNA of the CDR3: TGTGCCAGCAGCTCACTACCGGGACTAGCGGAAAGACCCTACAATGAGCAGTTCTTC. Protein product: CASSSLPGLAERPYNEQFF.

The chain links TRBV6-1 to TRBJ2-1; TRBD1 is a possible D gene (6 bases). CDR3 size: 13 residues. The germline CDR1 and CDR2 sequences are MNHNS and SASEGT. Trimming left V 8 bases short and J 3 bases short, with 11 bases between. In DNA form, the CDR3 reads TGTGCCAGCTGGGGACACATCTACAATGAGCAGTTCTTC. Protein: CASWGHIYNEQFF.

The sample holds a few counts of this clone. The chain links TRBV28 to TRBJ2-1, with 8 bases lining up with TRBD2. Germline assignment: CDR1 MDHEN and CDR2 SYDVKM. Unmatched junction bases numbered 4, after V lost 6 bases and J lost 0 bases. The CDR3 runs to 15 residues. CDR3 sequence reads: CASRRTSGSYNEQFF. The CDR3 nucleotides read TGTGCCAGCAGAAGAACTAGCGGCTCCTACAATGAGCAGTTCTTC.

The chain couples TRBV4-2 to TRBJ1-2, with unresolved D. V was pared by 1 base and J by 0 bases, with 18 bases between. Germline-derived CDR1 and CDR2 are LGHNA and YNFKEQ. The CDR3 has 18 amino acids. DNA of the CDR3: TGTGCCAGCAGCCAAGGCTCGTCAACATTATTAGCTAACTATGGCTACACCTTC. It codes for CASSQGSSTLLANYGYTF.

The DNA of the CDR3 is TGTGCCAGCAGCTTGGGCGGGGGCTGGAATGAAAAACTGTTTTTT. Translating it yields CASSLGGGWNEKLFF. J is TRBJ1-4 and V is TRBV5-4; D is possibly TRBD1 (6 bases). CDR1 is SGHNT, CDR2 YYREEE, per germline (reference sequence). CDR3 size: 15 residues. V lost 0 bases and J lost 5, with 11 bases in between.

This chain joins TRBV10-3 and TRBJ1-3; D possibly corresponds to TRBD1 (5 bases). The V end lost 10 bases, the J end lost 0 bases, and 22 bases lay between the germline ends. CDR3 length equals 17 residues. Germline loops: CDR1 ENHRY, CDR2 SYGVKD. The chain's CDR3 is CASTGGGRGLSGNTIYF. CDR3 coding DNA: TGTGCCAGCACAGGCGGAGGGCGGGGCCTCTCTGGAAACACCATATATTTT.

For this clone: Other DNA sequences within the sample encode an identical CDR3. Here the CDR3 DNA reads TGTGCCAGCAGTGCAGGGAACACTGAAGCTTTCTTT. This gives the protein CASSAGNTEAFF. The chain uses TRBV6-1 and TRBJ1-1; no firm D call. The CDR3 length is 12 residues. CDR1 and CDR2 from the germline V gene are MNHNS and SASEGT. V was trimmed by 4 bases and J by 1 base, leaving 4 bases between them.

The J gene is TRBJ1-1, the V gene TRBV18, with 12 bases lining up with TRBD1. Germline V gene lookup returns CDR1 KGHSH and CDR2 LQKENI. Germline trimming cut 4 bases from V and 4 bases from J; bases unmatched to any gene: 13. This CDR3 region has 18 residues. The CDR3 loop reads CASSLIGTGGPEGTEAFF. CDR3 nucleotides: TGTGCCAGCTCACTGATCGGGACAGGGGGCCCAGAGGGCACTGAAGCTTTCTTT.

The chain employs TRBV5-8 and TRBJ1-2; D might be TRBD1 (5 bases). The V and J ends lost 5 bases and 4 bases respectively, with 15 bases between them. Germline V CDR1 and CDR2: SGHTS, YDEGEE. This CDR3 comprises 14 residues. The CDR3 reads CASRQIRQSYGYTF. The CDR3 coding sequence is TGTGCCAGCAGACAAATAAGACAGAGCTATGGCTACACCTTC.

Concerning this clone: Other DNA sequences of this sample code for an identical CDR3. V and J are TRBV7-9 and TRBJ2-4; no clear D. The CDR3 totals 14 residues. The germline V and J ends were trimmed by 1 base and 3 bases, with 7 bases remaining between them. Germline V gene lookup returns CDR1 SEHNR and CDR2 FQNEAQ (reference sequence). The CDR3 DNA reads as TGTGCCAGCAGCTTAGGAGGCAGCAAAAACATTCAGTACTTC. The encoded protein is CASSLGGSKNIQYF.

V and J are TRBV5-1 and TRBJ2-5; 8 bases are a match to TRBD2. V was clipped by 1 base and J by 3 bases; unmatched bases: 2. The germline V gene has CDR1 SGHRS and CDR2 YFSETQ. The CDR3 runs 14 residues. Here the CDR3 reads CASSLNGGEETQYF. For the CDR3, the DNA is TGCGCCAGCAGCTTGAACGGGGGGGAAGAGACCCAGTACTTC.

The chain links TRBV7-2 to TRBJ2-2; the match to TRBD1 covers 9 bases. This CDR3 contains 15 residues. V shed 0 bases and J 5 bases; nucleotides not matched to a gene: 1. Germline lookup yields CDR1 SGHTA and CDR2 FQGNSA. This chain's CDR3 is CASSLAQGATGELFF. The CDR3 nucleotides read TGTGCCAGCAGCTTAGCACAGGGGGCGACCGGGGAGCTGTTTTTT.

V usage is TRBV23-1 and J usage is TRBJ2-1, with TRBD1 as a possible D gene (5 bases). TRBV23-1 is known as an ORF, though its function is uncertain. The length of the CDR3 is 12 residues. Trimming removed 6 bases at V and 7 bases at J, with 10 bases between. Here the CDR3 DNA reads TGCGCCAGCAGAACCAGGGAAAATGAGCAGTTCTTC. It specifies CASRTRENEQFF.

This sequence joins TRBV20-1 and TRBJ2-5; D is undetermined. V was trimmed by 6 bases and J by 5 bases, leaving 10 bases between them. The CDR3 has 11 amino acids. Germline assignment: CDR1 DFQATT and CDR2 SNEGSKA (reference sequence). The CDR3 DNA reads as TGCAGTGCCCCCTCTGTCGAGACCCAGTACTTC. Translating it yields CSAPSVETQYF.

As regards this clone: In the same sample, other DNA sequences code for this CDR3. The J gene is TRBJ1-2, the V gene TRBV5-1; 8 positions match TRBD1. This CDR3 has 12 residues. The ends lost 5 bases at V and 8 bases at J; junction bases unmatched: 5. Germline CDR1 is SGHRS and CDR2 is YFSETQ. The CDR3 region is CASSPDRVGYTF. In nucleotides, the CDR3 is TGCGCCAGCAGTCCGGACAGGGTAGGCTACACCTTC. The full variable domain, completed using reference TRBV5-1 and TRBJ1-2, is KAGVTQTPRYLIKTRGQQVTLSCSPISGHRSVSWYQQTPGQGLQFLFEYFSETQRNKGNFPGRFSGRQFSNSRSEMNVSTLELGDSALYLCASSPDRVGYTFGSGTRLTVV.

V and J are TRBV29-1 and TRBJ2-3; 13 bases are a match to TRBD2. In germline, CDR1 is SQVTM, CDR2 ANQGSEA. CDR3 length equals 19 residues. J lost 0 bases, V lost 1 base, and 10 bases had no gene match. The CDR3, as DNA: TGCAGCGTTGAAGGGGGAGGGACTAGCGGGGATACTAGCACAGATACGCAGTATTTT. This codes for CSVEGGGTSGDTSTDTQYF.

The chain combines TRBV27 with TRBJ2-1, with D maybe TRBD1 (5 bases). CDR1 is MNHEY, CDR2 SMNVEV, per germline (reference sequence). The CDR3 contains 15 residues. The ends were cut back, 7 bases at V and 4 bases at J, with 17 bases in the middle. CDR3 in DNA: TGTGCCAGCACTTCAATTGGGGCAGGATACAATGAGCAGTTCTTC. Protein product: CASTSIGAGYNEQFF.

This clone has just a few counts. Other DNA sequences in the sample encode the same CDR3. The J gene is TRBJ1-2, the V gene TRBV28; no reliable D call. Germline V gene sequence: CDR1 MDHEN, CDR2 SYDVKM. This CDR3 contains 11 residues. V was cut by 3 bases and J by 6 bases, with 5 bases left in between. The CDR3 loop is CASSFSDGYTF. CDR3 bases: TGTGCCAGCAGTTTTAGCGATGGCTACACCTTC.

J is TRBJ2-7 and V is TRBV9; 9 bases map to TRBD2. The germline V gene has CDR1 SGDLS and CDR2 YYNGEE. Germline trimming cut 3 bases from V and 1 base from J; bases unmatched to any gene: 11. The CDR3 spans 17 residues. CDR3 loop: CASSASGASGISYEQYF. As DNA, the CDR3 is TGTGCCAGCAGCGCTTCAGGGGCTAGCGGGATTTCCTACGAGCAGTACTTC.

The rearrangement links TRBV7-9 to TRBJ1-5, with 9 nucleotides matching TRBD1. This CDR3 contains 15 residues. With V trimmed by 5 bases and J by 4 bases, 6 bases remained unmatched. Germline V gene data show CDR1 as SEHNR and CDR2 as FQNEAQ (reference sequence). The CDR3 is CASSLGTGQNQPQHF. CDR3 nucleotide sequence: TGTGCCAGCAGCCTCGGGACAGGGCAAAATCAGCCCCAGCATTTT.

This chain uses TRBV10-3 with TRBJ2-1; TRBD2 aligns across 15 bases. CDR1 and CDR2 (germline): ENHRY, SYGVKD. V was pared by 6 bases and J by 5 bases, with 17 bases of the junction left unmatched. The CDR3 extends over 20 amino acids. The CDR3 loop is CAISELPGQGTSGRNNEQFF. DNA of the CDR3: TGTGCCATCAGCGAGCTTCCGGGACAGGGGACTAGCGGGAGGAACAATGAGCAGTTCTTC.

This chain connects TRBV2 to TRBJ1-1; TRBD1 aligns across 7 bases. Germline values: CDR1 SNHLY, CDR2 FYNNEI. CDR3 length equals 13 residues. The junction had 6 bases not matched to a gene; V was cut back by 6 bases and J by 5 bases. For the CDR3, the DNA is TGTGCCAGCAGGGTAGACAGGGTGACTGAAGCTTTCTTT. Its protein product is CASRVDRVTEAFF.

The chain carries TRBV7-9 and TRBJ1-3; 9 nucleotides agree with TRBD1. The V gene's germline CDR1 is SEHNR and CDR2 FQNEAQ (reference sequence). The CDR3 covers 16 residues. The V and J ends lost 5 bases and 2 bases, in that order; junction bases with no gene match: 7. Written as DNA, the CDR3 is TGTGCCAGCAGCCGTCGGACAGGGGAAGCTGGAAACACCATATATTTT. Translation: CASSRRTGEAGNTIYF.

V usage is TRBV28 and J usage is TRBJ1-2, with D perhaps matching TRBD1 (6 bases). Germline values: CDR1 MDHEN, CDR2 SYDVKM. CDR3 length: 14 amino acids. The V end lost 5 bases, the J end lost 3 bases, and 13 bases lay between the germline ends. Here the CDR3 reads CASSQGNRDYGYTF. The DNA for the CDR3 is TGTGCCAGCAGTCAAGGTAACAGGGACTATGGCTACACCTTC.

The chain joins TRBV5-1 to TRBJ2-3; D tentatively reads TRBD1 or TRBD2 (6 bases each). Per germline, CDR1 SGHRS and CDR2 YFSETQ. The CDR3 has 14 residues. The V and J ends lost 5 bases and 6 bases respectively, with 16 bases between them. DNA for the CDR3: TGCGCCAGCAGAAGGGGGGCTAGCTGGGATACGCAGTATTTT. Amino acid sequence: CASRRGASWDTQYF. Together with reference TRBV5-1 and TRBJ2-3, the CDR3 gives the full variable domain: KAGVTQTPRYLIKTRGQQVTLSCSPISGHRSVSWYQQTPGQGLQFLFEYFSETQRNKGNFPGRFSGRQFSNSRSEMNVSTLELGDSALYLCASRRGASWDTQYFGPGTRLTVL.

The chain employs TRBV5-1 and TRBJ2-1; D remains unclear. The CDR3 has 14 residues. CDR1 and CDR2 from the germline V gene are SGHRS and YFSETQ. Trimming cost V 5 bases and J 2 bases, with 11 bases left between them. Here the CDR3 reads CASRDTAAYNEQFF. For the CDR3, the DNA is TGCGCCAGCAGAGACACTGCAGCCTACAATGAGCAGTTCTTC.

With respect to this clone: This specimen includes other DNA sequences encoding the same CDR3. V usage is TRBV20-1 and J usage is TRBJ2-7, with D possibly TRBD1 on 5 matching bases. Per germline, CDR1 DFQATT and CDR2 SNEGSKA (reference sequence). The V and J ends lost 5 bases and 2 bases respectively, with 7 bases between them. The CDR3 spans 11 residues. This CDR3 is CSAPGTYEQYF. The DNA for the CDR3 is TGCAGTGCTCCAGGGACCTACGAGCAGTACTTC.